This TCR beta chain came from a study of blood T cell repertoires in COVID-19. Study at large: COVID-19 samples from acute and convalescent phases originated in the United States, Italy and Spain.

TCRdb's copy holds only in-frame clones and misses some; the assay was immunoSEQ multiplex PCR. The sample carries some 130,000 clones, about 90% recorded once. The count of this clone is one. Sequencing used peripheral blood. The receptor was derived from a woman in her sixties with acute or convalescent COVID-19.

The CDR3 is CASSESQGAASPLHF. Here the CDR3 DNA reads TGTGCCAGCAGTGAATCACAGGGGGCAGCTTCACCCCTCCACTTT. This chain links TRBV2 with TRBJ1-6; 9 bases match TRBD1. With V trimmed by 2 bases and J by 9 bases, 5 bases remained unmatched. Germline V gene data show CDR1 as SNHLY and CDR2 as FYNNEI. The CDR3 consists of 15 residues.